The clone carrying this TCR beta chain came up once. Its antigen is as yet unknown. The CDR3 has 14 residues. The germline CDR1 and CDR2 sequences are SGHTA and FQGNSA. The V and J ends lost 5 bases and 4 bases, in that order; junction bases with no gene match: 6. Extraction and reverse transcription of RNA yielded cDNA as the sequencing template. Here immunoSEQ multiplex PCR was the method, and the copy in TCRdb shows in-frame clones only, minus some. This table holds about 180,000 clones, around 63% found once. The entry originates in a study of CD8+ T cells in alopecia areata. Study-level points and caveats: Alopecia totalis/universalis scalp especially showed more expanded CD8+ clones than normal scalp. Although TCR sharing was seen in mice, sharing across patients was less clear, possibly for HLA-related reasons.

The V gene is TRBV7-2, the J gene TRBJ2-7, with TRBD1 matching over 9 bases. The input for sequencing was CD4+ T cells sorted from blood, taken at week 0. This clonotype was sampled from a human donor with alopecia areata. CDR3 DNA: TGTGCCAGCAGCCCCTCCGGGACAGGGTACGAGCAGTACTTC. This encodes CASSPSGTGYEQYF.